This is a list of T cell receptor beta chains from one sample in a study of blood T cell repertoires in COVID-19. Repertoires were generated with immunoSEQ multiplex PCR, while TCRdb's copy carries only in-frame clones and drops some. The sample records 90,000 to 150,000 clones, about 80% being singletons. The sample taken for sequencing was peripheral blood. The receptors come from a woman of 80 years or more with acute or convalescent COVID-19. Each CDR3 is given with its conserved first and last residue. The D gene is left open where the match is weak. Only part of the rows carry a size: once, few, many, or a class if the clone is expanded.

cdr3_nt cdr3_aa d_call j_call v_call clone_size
TGTGCCAGCTCCGCAGGGGACCTCGCTGGCTACACCTTC CASSAGDLAGYTF NA TRBJ1-2 TRBV18 NA
TGTGCCAGCAGGGACAACTATAATTCACCCCTCCACTTT CASRDNYNSPLHF NA TRBJ1-6 TRBV6-5 NA
TGTGCCAGCAGCCCTGGGACAGGAGGTGAAGCTTTCTTT CASSPGTGGEAFF TRBD1 TRBJ1-1 TRBV7-8 NA
TGTGCCAGTAGTATTCCCAGCGGGGGAGGCACAGATACGCAGTATTTT CASSIPSGGGTDTQYF TRBD2 TRBJ2-3 TRBV19 NA
TGTGCCAGCAGGGCGGGAGGGCGTTTCGGTGAGCAGTTCTTC CASRAGGRFGEQFF TRBD2 TRBJ2-1 TRBV27 NA
TGTGCCTGGGGAGGGACTCACTCGGGGAACACTGAAGCTTTCTTT CAWGGTHSGNTEAFF NA TRBJ1-1 TRBV30 few
TGTGCCAGCAGCCCGGGGGGAGGCAATCAGCCCCAGCATTTT CASSPGGGNQPQHF NA TRBJ1-5 TRBV6-2/TRBV6-3 NA
TGTGCCAGCAGTTACTCAACAGGGAGCTCCTACAATGAGCAGTTCTTC CASSYSTGSSYNEQFF NA TRBJ2-1 TRBV27 NA
TGTGCCAGCAGTTTACTGGGCGGGGGCGAGTCACCCCTCCACTTT CASSLLGGGESPLHF NA TRBJ1-6 TRBV28 NA
TGTGCCACCAGTGCAAACCGGGACAGAGAAACTAATGAAAAACTGTTTTTT CATSANRDRETNEKLFF TRBD1 TRBJ1-4 TRBV24-1 NA
TGTGCCACCAGTGACCGTGCGGGGGCCACAGATACGCAGTATTTT CATSDRAGATDTQYF NA TRBJ2-3 TRBV24-1 NA
TGTGCCAGTAGTAACCGGACAGGGCGCGGTCAGCCCCAGCATTTT CASSNRTGRGQPQHF TRBD1 TRBJ1-5 TRBV19 NA
TGTGCCAGCAGCCCAGGACAGGGACTCACTGAAGCTTTCTTT CASSPGQGLTEAFF TRBD1 TRBJ1-1 TRBV9 NA
TGTGCCACCAAAAAACAGGGGGCCAGTCAGCCCCAGCATTTT CATKKQGASQPQHF TRBD1 TRBJ1-5 TRBV19 NA
TGTGCCAGCAGCTTCGGACAGGGAAACACCATATATTTT CASSFGQGNTIYF NA TRBJ1-3 TRBV11-3 NA
TGTGCCAGCTCCCCAGTGCAGGGAGGGACTGAAGCTTTCTTT CASSPVQGGTEAFF NA TRBJ1-1 TRBV27 NA
TGTGCCAGCAGTTTAGTAGGGAGGGGGTATGAAAAACTGTTTTTT CASSLVGRGYEKLFF NA TRBJ1-4 TRBV27 NA
TGTGCCAGCTCATCCGGACTCCGGGTAAACACTGAAGCTTTCTTT CASSSGLRVNTEAFF NA TRBJ1-1 TRBV18 NA
TGTGCCAGCAGGCTACGTAGCGGGCCGATCTCCTACGAGCAGTACTTC CASRLRSGPISYEQYF TRBD2 TRBJ2-7 TRBV5-6 NA
TGTGCCAGTCTGAGGGAAGTGAACACTGAAGCTTTCTTT CASLREVNTEAFF NA TRBJ1-1 TRBV6-5 NA
TGTGCCAGCAGCGTGACAGGGGGACACAATGAAAAACTGTTTTTT CASSVTGGHNEKLFF TRBD1 TRBJ1-4 TRBV9 NA
TGTGCCAGCAGCCTCGTGGGGGGACAGGCAAGCTATGGCTACACCTTC CASSLVGGQASYGYTF TRBD1 TRBJ1-2 TRBV7-2 NA
TGTGCCAGCAGTCGGGACAGCTCTGGAGAGACCCAGTACTTC CASSRDSSGETQYF TRBD1 TRBJ2-5 TRBV6-5 NA
TGCGCCAGCAGCCCGACAGGGGGCGCGGGGAATGAGCAGTTCTTC CASSPTGGAGNEQFF TRBD1 TRBJ2-1 TRBV5-1 NA
TGTGCCAGCTCACCCGGACAGGGAAGAAACACCATATATTTT CASSPGQGRNTIYF TRBD1 TRBJ1-3 TRBV18 NA